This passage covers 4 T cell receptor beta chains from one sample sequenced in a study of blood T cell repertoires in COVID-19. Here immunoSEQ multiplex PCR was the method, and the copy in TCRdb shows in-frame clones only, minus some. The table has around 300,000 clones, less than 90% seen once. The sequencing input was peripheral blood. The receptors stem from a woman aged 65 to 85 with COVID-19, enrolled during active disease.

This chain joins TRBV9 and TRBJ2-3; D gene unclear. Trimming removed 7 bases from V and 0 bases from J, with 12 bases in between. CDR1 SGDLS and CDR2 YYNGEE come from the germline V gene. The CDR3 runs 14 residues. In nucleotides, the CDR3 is TGTGCCAGCCAGGTGGATCCCAGCACAGATACGCAGTATTTT. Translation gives CASQVDPSTDTQYF.

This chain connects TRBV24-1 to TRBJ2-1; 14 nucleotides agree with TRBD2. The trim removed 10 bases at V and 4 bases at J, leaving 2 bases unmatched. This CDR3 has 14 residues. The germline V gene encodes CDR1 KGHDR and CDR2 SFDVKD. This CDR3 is CATGLAGGYNEQFF. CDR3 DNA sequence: TGTGCCACAGGACTAGCGGGGGGTTACAATGAGCAGTTCTTC.

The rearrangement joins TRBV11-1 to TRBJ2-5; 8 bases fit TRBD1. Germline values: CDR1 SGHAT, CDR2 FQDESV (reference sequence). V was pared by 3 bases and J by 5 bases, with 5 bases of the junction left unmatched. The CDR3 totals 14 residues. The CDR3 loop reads CASSLTGAVETQYF. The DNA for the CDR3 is TGTGCCAGCAGCTTGACAGGGGCGGTGGAGACCCAGTACTTC. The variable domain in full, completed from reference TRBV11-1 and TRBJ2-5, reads EAEVAQSPRYKITEKSQAVAFWCDPISGHATLYWYRQILGQGPELLVQFQDESVVDDSQLPKDRFSAERLKGVDSTLKIQPAELGDSAMYLCASSLTGAVETQYFGPGTRLLVL.

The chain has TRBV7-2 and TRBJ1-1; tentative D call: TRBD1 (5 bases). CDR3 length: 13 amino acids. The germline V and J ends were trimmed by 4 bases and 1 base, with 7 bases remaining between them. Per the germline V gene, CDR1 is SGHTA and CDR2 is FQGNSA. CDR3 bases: TGTGCCAGCAGCTCCGGGGGGAACACTGAAGCTTTCTTT. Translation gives CASSSGGNTEAFF.